Listed below are T cell receptor beta chains from one sample, sequenced in a study of T cells after yellow fever vaccination. TCRdb ran MiXCR on the 5' RACE reads and lists one entry per CDR3 protein. There are around 590,000 distinct CDR3 sequences in the sample; about 12% occur only once, and about 15% lies in the top ten. Sequenced here: PBMCs, sampled on the day of the yellow fever booster vaccination. The source of these receptors is a man aged 25-45 years who received the YFV17D yellow fever vaccine. Each CDR3 is given with its conserved first and last residue. The order of the fields is V gene, J gene, CDR3 protein.

TRBV28,TRBJ2-1,CASSRLPSGLRGEQFF
TRBV25-1,TRBJ2-1,CASRESSLYNEQFF
TRBV6-2/TRBV6-3,TRBJ1-1,CASSYSKFPDREAFF
TRBV29-1,TRBJ2-3,CSALTGGLGDTQYF
TRBV5-5,TRBJ2-7,CASSLVAGVNHEQYF
TRBV18,TRBJ1-1,CASSPSDGNTEAFF
TRBV5-1,TRBJ2-7,CASSLDEVRGEQYF
TRBV7-3,TRBJ2-1,CASSLSLPLPYNEQFF
TRBV20-1,TRBJ2-7,CSASVKYEQYF
TRBV29-1,TRBJ2-1,CSVVLASGRYNEQFF
TRBV7-2,TRBJ2-3,CASSLAPHLVAGGGDTQYF
TRBV6-1,TRBJ2-2,CASRGASGITGELFF
TRBV7-9,TRBJ2-1,CASTGGRGNEQFF
TRBV5-1,TRBJ2-1,CASSLASSDEQFF
TRBV5-5,TRBJ2-2,CASSIFGDSRTGELFF
TRBV7-9,TRBJ2-5,CASSYTRGAWETQYF
TRBV30,TRBJ2-5,CAWMWGKAQYF
TRBV4-3,TRBJ2-1,CASAKGLASWEGHHNEQFF
TRBV7-2,TRBJ2-7,CASSNSGSIEQYF
TRBV2,TRBJ2-1,CATGTGLGEQFF
TRBV7-2,TRBJ2-4,CASSLQGGRNIQYF
TRBV6-2/TRBV6-3,TRBJ2-7,CASLVRGLAGASDEQYF
TRBV7-9,TRBJ2-7,CASSFLDRNYEQYF
TRBV5-1,TRBJ1-1,CASSLTPGTNTEAFF
TRBV18,TRBJ2-3,CASSPGLAGGLDTQYF
TRBV28,TRBJ1-2,CASSFSGTYGYTF
TRBV20-1,TRBJ1-5,CSARDRGKSNQPQHF
TRBV7-2,TRBJ2-3,CASSSTGLRTDTQYF
TRBV6-5,TRBJ2-7,CASSYSNGGRFNEQYF
TRBV9,TRBJ2-3,CASSVEGRTDTQYF
TRBV7-8,TRBJ2-3,CASSYLLAGTQYF
TRBV4-3,TRBJ1-6,CASSQDLGTASTLHF
TRBV20-1,TRBJ2-1,CSARDFPGNEQFF
TRBV28,TRBJ2-7,CASSSIAGRSSYEQYF
TRBV6-1,TRBJ2-1,CASNYGTGKNEQFF
TRBV9,TRBJ2-3,CASSGAGGTDTQYF
TRBV25-1,TRBJ1-6,CASSDERVFNSPLHF
TRBV2,TRBJ2-5,CASARQGAVQETQYF
TRBV4-2,TRBJ2-1,CASSQSGRAGNEQFF
TRBV5-1,TRBJ1-1,CASISGGLNTEAFF
TRBV5-1,TRBJ2-1,CASSFGQFVSPNEQFF
TRBV5-1,TRBJ2-7,CASSASVYEQYF
TRBV7-3,TRBJ2-1,CASSLRAGVAHNEQFF
TRBV24-1,TRBJ2-7,CAPSRDYEQYF
TRBV11-2,TRBJ1-2,CASSLLGGGYGYTF
TRBV7-9,TRBJ2-5,CASSLQASARETQYF
TRBV7-2,TRBJ2-1,CASSPRPWYNEQFF
TRBV5-1,TRBJ2-1,CASSASYEQFF
TRBV7-9,TRBJ2-3,CASLRDRVIDTQYF
TRBV5-1,TRBJ2-7,CASSLTEYSYEQYF
TRBV10-3,TRBJ1-1,CAIRRSRTGVWNTEAFF
TRBV10-3,TRBJ1-2,CAVQGQSGYGYTF
TRBV20-1,TRBJ2-7,CSASLSAGGASSYEQYF
TRBV18,TRBJ1-5,CASSPGAVERYF